This T cell receptor beta chain comes out of a study of shared clonotypes between healthy human individuals. Study-wide findings and caveats: Shared across a few donors were around 4.7% of the naive CD4 clonotypes.

Measured with immunoSEQ multiplex PCR; TCRdb has only the in-frame clones, and not every one. The profile covers more than 2 million clones, with less than 95% appearing a single time and roughly 1% taken by the ten largest. Germline V gene lookup returns CDR1 MNHEY and CDR2 SMNVEV (reference sequence). Germline trimming cut 7 bases from V and 8 bases from J; bases unmatched to any gene: 10. The CDR3 contains 14 residues. Concerning this clone: The target antigen is unknown.

Naivety among CD8 cells was defined by CD45RO negativity and positive CCR7 selection, thereby excluding terminally differentiated effector memory CD45RA+ cells. The V and J genes are TRBV27 and TRBJ1-2; 10 bases are a match to TRBD1. Sequencing was carried out using naive CD8+ T cells sorted from blood. This TCR came from a man aged 18 to 30 in good health. The CDR3 DNA is TGTGCCAGCACTTCCGGGACAGGGGTGGACGGCTACACCTTC. This codes for CASTSGTGVDGYTF.